This T cell receptor (beta chain) was sequenced during a study of cytomegalovirus exposure and HLA in healthy donors. V dropped 5 bases and J dropped 5; count of bases not matched to a gene: 2. The germline V gene has CDR1 SQVTM and CDR2 ANQGSEA. This CDR3 is built from 12 residues. In the PCR, 60 Vbeta and 13 Jbeta primers were used. This table comes from immunoSEQ multiplex PCR, and its TCRdb copy is limited to in-frame clones, with some not included. The sample has about 200,000 clones; about 85% are singletons. The donors, nominally healthy at sampling, likely had unrecorded immune exposures. Whole-study results and caveats: Among TCR sequences, most were rare, though some public TCRs appeared in many donors. TCR beta chain V- and J-gene trimming was linked, in a later analysis, to a missense variant in DCLRE1C. Productive status was seen about 87% or about 30% of the time for most TCR beta V segments in an earlier analysis.

As concerns this clone: The target antigen is unknown.

This chain joins TRBV29-1 and TRBJ1-3; 8 nucleotides match TRBD1. Sequencing input: PBMCs. This TCR came from a woman aged 45-65 years in good health and CMV-seronegative. This chain's CDR3 is CSVRTGRNTIYF. The DNA of the CDR3 is TGCAGCGTTCGGACAGGGAGAAACACCATATATTTT.